The TCR beta chain described here comes from a study of T-cell memory formation after mild COVID-19. Across the whole study: Largely, the TCR clusters proved donor specific.

Findings of the study overall: Pre-infection memory showed some responding clones, and this suggested that cross-reactive memory joined.

Sample barcodes and UMIs were carried by the TCR alpha and TCR beta cDNA libraries that 5'RACE generated with constant-segment primers. TCRdb re-analysed the 5' RACE reads in MiXCR, keeping a single row per CDR3 protein. The sample contains around 140,000 distinct CDR3 sequences, roughly a quarter of which appear only once. About this clonotype: Its antigen remains unidentified.

V lost 6 bases and J lost 7; bases outside the gene matches: 7. The germline CDR1 and CDR2 sequences are KGHDR and SFDVKD. CDR3 length: 13 amino acids. The specimen was PBMCs or a T cell subset sorted from them (not recorded which). This receptor was taken from an adult woman who had mild COVID-19 (a few samples of this study predate the infection). Cell type and time point are not known. The V and J genes are TRBV24-1 and TRBJ1-1, with TRBD1 matching 7 bases. CDR3 nucleotides: TGTGCCACCAGTAGTCCAGGGGGGATTGAAGCTTTCTTT. As protein: CATSSPGGIEAFF.